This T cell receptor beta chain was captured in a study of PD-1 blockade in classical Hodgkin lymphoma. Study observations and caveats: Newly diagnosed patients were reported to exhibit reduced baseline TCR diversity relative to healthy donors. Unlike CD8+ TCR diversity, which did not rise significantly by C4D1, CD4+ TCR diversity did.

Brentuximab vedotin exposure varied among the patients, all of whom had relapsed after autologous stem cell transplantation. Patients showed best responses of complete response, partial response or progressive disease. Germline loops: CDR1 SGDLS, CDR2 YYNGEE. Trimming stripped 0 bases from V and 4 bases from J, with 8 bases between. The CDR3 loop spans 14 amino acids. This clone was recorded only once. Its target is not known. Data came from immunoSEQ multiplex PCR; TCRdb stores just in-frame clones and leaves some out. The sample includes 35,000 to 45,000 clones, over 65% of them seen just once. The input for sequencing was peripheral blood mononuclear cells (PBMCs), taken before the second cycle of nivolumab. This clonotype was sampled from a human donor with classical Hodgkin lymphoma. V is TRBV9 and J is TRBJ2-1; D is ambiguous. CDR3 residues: CASSVDSGYNEQFF. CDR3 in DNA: TGTGCCAGCAGCGTAGATTCGGGTTACAATGAGCAGTTCTTC.